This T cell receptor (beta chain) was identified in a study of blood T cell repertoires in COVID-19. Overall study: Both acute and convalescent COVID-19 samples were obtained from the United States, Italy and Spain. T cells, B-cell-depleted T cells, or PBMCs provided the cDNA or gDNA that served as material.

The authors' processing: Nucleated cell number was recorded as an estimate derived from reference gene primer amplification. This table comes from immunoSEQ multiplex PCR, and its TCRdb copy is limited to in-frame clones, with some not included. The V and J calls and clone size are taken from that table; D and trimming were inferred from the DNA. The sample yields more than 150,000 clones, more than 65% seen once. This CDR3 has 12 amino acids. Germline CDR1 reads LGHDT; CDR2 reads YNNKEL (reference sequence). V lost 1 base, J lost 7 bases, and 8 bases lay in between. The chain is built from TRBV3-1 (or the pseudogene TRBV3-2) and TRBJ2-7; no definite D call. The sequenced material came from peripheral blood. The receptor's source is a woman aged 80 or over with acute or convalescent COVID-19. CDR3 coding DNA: TGTGCCAGCAGCCAAGTGGCAAAAGAGCAGTACTTC. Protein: CASSQVAKEQYF.